This TCR beta chain emerged from a study of identical twins. Study-wide findings and caveats: There was an excess of low generation probability in the out-of-frame alpha sequences that twins shared.

The table lists this clonotype with many counts. Its target is not known. A universal primer binding site was introduced by template switching. The final cDNA contained unique molecular identifiers. MiXCR, applied by TCRdb to the 5' RACE reads, yields one record per CDR3 protein. This table has 400,000 or so distinct CDR3 sequences, roughly 9% appearing once. The CDR3 has 12 residues. Between the trimmed V and J ends, which lost 5 bases and 7 bases, there was a span of 6 bases. The receptor was derived from a woman aged 45-65 years in good health. Material for sequencing was naive T cells sorted from blood. This rearrangement joins TRBV12-3 or TRBV12-4 to TRBJ1-6; D might be TRBD1 (5 bases). The DNA of the CDR3 is TGTGCCAGCAGTGACAGAAATTCACCCCTCCACTTT. It is translated as CASSDRNSPLHF.